The 16 T cell receptor beta chains listed next were all sequenced from one sample in a study of blood T cell repertoires in COVID-19. Some clones are missing from TCRdb's copy, which holds only in-frame ones; the method was immunoSEQ multiplex PCR. This table holds roughly 130,000 clones, roughly 80% found once. Material for sequencing was peripheral blood. The receptors derive from a woman aged 50 to 65 with acute or convalescent COVID-19.

This clone appeared once. The chain uses TRBV5-4 and TRBJ2-3; 14 positions agree with TRBD2. V trimming: 3 bases; J trimming: 0 bases; junction bases outside the gene matches: 6. In germline, CDR1 is SGHNT, CDR2 YYREEE (reference sequence). The CDR3 covers 18 residues. In nucleotides, the CDR3 is TGTGCCAGCAGCTCAGGGACTAGCGGGGGCCGTAGCACAGATACGCAGTATTTT. As protein: CASSSGTSGGRSTDTQYF.

The chain has TRBV19 and TRBJ1-1; D is uncertain. Trimming pared 3 bases from V and 1 base from J, leaving 6 bases between. The CDR3 covers 13 residues. Germline assignment: CDR1 LNHDA and CDR2 SQIVND (reference sequence). CDR3 coding DNA: TGTGCCAGTAGTATTTCAGGGAACACTGAAGCTTTCTTT. This translates into CASSISGNTEAFF.

This clone was recorded once. The chain couples TRBV19 to TRBJ2-3; no definite D call. CDR1 LNHDA and CDR2 SQIVND come from the germline V gene (reference sequence). Trimming removed 0 bases from V and 3 bases from J, with 7 bases in between. This CDR3 is built from 14 residues. The CDR3: CASSIEFVTDTQYF. The CDR3 DNA is TGTGCCAGTAGTATAGAGTTTGTAACAGATACGCAGTATTTT.

This clone came up once. The genes are TRBV25-1 and TRBJ2-2, with D hard to call. The V gene lost 4 bases and the J gene lost 0 bases, with 9 bases spanning the gap. Looked up from germline, CDR1 is MGHDK and CDR2 is SYGVNS. The length of the CDR3 is 15 residues. CDR3 sequence reads: CASSADTTNTGELFF. The CDR3 DNA reads TGTGCCAGCAGTGCCGACACGACGAACACCGGGGAGCTGTTTTTT.

V usage is TRBV24-1 and J usage is TRBJ1-1, with D unresolved. Germline CDR1 and CDR2: KGHDR and SFDVKD. V gave up 5 bases and J gave up 2 bases, with 8 bases separating them. The CDR3 has 13 residues. The CDR3 loop reads CATSGSVNTEAFF. The DNA of the CDR3 is TGTGCCACCAGTGGGTCGGTAAACACTGAAGCTTTCTTT.

The rearrangement links TRBV29-1 to TRBJ2-5; D gene uncertain. This CDR3 spans 12 amino acids. Germline V CDR1 and CDR2: SQVTM, ANQGSEA. V was clipped by 5 bases and J by 3 bases, with 10 bases between them. The CDR3 nucleotides read TGCAGCGTTTCCCACACGAAAGAGACCCAGTACTTC. It is translated as CSVSHTKETQYF.

The chain uses TRBV15 and TRBJ1-3; 7 bases are a match to TRBD1. The CDR3 consists of 13 residues. Losses at the gene ends were 11 bases for V and 5 bases for J; bases not matched to a gene: 9. Per germline, CDR1 LNHNV and CDR2 YYDKDF (reference sequence). In DNA, the CDR3 is TGTGCCGCATCGAGGGACAGACGAAACACCATATATTTT. Encoded protein: CAASRDRRNTIYF.

This chain joins TRBV6-5 and TRBJ1-1; D unresolved. CDR3 size: 13 residues. Trimming removed 2 bases at V and 4 bases at J, with 8 bases between. Germline V gives CDR1 MNHEY, CDR2 SVGAGI. CDR3 in amino acids: CASSYRGVTEAFF. CDR3 DNA: TGTGCCAGCAGTTACCGCGGGGTCACTGAAGCTTTCTTT.

The rearrangement links TRBV6-5 to TRBJ1-2; the D is unclear. V lost 7 bases and J lost 8, with 17 bases in between. CDR3 length equals 13 residues. Germline loops: CDR1 MNHEY, CDR2 SVGAGI. CDR3 amino acids: CASTPNEVEGYTF. The CDR3 bases are TGTGCCAGCACCCCTAACGAGGTTGAGGGCTACACCTTC.

The rearrangement joins TRBV21-1 to TRBJ1-1; the DNA was not compared with TRBD1, the D call given in the table. TRBV21-1 is a pseudogene locus. The CDR3 has 20 residues. The CDR3 DNA is TGTGCCAGCAGCAAAAGCGTCCGTCGAGGGACAGGGGACTTTGACACTGAAGCTTTCTTT. It specifies CASSKSVRRGTGDFDTEAFF.

This clone has more than one count but fewer than ten. The chain carries TRBV5-4 and TRBJ1-4, with D uncertain. Germline V gives CDR1 SGHNT, CDR2 YYREEE (reference sequence). V lost 4 bases and J lost 7, with 17 bases in between. The CDR3 runs 15 residues. The CDR3 DNA reads TGTGCCAGCAGCCCGTCGTGGGCCCCGACTGAAAAACTGTTTTTT. It yields the protein CASSPSWAPTEKLFF.

The rearrangement links TRBV27 to TRBJ1-3; the D gene is possibly TRBD1 (5 bases). Trimming removed 3 bases at V and 8 bases at J, with 14 bases between. Germline loops: CDR1 MNHEY, CDR2 SMNVEV (reference sequence). The CDR3 has 14 residues. The CDR3 region is CASSLGGVGDTIYF. In nucleotides, the CDR3 is TGTGCCAGCAGTTTGGGAGGGGTGGGAGACACCATATATTTT.

In nucleotides, the CDR3 is TGTGCCAGCAGTGCAAGGGGGTCGCACACTGAAGCTTTCTTT. It is translated as CASSARGSHTEAFF. The gene calls are TRBV2 and TRBJ1-1, with TRBD1 as a possible D gene (6 bases). V was clipped by 4 bases and J by 3 bases, with 12 bases between them. CDR1 SNHLY and CDR2 FYNNEI come from the germline V gene. The CDR3 loop spans 14 amino acids.

J is TRBJ1-5 and V is TRBV27; 9 nucleotides line up with TRBD1. This CDR3 comprises 15 residues. The V gene's germline CDR1 is MNHEY and CDR2 SMNVEV (reference sequence). V trimming: 6 bases; J trimming: 3 bases; junction bases outside the gene matches: 6. The CDR3 DNA reads TGTGCCAGCAGCCCCGGGACAGGGAACAATCAGCCCCAGCATTTT. It specifies CASSPGTGNNQPQHF.

This clone was detected many times. The chain uses TRBV18 and TRBJ2-3; a possible D gene is TRBD1 (6 bases). V lost 6 bases and J 5 bases, leaving 15 bases between the germline ends. The CDR3 consists of 14 residues. The germline CDR1 and CDR2 sequences are KGHSH and LQKENI. CDR3 coding DNA: TGTGCCAGCTCCCCGACAGGCCCTGGAGATACGCAGTATTTT. As protein: CASSPTGPGDTQYF.

The V gene is TRBV9, the J gene TRBJ2-1, with D uncertain. The CDR3 loop spans 13 amino acids. The ends were cut back, 0 bases at V and 8 bases at J, with 9 bases in the middle. Germline assignment: CDR1 SGDLS and CDR2 YYNGEE. This CDR3 reads CASSVVRGDEQFF. The CDR3 nucleotides are TGTGCCAGCAGCGTAGTTAGAGGTGATGAGCAGTTCTTC.